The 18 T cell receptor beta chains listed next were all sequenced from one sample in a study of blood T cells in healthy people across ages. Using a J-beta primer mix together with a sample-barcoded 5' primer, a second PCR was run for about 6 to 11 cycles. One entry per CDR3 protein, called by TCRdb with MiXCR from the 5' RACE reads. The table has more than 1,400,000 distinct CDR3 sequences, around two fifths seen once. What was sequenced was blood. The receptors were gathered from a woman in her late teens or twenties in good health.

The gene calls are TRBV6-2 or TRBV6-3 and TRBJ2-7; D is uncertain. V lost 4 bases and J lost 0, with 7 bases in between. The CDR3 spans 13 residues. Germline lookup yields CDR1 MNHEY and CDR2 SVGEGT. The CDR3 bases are TGTGCCAGCAGTTTTCTGACCTCCTACGAGCAGTACTTC. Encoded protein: CASSFLTSYEQYF.

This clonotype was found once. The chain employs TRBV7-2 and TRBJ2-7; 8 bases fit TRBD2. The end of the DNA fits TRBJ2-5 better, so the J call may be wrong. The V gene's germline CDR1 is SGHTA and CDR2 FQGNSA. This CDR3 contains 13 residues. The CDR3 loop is CATRRRGEETQYF. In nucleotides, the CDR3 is TGTGCCACCCGCAGGCGGGGGGAAGAGACCCAGTACTTC.

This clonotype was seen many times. CDR3: CASSQDQGNQPQHF. CDR3 nucleotides: TGCGCCAGCAGCCAAGATCAGGGGAATCAGCCCCAGCATTTT. The chain is built from TRBV4-1 and TRBJ1-5; TRBD1 is a possible D gene (6 bases). There are 14 residues in the CDR3. V shed 0 bases and J shed 4 bases, with 7 bases lying between them. Per germline, CDR1 MGHRA and CDR2 YSYEKL.

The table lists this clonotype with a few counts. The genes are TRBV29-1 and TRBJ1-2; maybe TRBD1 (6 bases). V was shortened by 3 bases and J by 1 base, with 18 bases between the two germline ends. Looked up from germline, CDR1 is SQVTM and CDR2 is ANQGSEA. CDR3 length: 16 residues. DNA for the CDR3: TGCAGCGTTGATCGCCCAGGGGTTGGAATTAACTATGGCTACACCTTC. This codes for CSVDRPGVGINYGYTF.

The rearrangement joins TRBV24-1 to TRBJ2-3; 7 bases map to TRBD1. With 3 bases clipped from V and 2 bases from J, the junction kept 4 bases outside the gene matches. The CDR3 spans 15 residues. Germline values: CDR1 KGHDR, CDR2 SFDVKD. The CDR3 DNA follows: TGTGCCACCAGTGATGACAGGGAAGACACAGATACGCAGTATTTT. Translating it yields CATSDDREDTDTQYF.

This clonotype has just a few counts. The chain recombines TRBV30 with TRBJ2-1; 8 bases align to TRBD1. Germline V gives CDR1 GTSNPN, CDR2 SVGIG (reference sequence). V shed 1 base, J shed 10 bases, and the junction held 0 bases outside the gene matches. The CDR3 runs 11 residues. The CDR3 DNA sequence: TGTGCCTGGAGTGGACAGGGGGAGCAGTTCTTC. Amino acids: CAWSGQGEQFF.

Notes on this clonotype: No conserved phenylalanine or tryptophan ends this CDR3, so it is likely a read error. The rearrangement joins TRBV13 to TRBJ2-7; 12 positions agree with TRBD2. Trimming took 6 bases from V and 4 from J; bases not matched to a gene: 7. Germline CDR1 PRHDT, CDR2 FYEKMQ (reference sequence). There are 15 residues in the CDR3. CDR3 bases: TGTGCCAGCAGAAGACTAGCGGGGGTTCGATACGAGCAGTACTTA. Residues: CASRRLAGVRYEQYL.

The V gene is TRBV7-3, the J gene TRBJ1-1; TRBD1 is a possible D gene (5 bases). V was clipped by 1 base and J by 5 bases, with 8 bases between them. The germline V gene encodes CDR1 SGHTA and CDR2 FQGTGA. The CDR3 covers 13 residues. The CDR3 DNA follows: TGTGCCAGCAGCTTAAAGAGGGGAACTGAAGCTTTCTTT. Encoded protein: CASSLKRGTEAFF.

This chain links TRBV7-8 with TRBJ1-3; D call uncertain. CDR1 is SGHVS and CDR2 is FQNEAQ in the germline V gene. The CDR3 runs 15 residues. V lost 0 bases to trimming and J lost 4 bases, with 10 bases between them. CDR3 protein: CASSLARSGGNTIYF. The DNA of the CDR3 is TGTGCCAGCAGCTTAGCGCGCAGTGGGGGAAACACCATATATTTT.

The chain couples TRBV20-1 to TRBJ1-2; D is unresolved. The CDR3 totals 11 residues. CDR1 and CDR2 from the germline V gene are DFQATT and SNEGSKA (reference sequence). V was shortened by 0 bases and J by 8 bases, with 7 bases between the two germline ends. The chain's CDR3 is CSARDGNGYTF. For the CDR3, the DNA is TGCAGTGCTAGAGATGGGAACGGCTACACCTTC.

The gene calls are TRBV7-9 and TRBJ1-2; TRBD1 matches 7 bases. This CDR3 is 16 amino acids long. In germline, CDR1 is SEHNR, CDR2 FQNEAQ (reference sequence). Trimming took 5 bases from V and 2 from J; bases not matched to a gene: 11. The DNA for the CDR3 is TGTGCCAGCAGCCAGAGGGCACAGACAGGGAACTATGGCTACACCTTC. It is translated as CASSQRAQTGNYGYTF.

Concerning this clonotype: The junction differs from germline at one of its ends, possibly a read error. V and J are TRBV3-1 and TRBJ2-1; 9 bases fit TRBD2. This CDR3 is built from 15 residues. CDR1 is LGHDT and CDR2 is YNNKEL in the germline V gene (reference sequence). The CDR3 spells CASSQGGRGGGKQFF. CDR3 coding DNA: TGTGCCAGCAGCCAAGGAGGGCGGGGGGGCGGTAAGCAGTTCTTT.

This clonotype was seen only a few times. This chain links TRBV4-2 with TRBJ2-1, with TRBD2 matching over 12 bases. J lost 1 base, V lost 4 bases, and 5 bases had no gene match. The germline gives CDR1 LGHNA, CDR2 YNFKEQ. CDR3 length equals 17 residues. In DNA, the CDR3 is TGTGCCAGCAGCCCGAAACTAGCGGGAGGATCCTACAATGAGCAGTTCTTC. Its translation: CASSPKLAGGSYNEQFF.

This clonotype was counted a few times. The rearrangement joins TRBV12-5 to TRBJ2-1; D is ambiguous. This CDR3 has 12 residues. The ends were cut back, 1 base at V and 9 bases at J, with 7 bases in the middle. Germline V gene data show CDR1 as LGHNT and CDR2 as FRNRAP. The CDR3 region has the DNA TGTGCTAGTGGTTTGGAGGTAACTGAGCAGTTCTTC. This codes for CASGLEVTEQFF.

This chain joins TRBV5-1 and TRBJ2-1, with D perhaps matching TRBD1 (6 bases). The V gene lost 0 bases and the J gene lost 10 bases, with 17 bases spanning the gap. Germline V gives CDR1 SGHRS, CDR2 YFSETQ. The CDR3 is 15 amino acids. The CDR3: CASSLDGAGVREQFF. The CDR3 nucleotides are TGCGCCAGCAGCTTGGATGGGGCAGGGGTGCGGGAGCAGTTCTTC.

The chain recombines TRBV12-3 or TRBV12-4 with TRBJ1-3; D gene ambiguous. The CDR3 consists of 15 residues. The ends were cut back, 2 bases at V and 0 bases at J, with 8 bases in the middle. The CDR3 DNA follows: TGTGCCAGCAGTTTACGCCCTCACTCTGGAAACACCATATATTTT. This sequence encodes CASSLRPHSGNTIYF.

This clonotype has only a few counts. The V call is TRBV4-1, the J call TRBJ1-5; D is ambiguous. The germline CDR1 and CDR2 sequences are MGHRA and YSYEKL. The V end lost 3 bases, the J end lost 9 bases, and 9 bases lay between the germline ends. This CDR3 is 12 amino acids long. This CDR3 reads CASSQADSPQHF. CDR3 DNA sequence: TGCGCCAGCAGCCAGGCCGATTCGCCCCAGCATTTT.

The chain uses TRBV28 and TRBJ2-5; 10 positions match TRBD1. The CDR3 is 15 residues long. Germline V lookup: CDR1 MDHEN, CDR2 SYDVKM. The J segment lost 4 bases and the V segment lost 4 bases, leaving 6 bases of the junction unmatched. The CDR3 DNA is TGTGCCAGCAGTTCCCCGGGACAGGGGAGAGAGACCCAGTACTTC. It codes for CASSSPGQGRETQYF.